These 25 T cell receptor beta chains were all obtained from the same sample, sequenced in a study of shared clonotypes between healthy human individuals. Sequencing used immunoSEQ multiplex PCR; TCRdb keeps in-frame clones, though not all of them. The sample consists of some 2,500,000 clones, 80% to 95% of them appearing once. The sequencing input was naive CD4+ T cells from PBMCs. Subset given: CD45RA+ positively selected. The receptors derive from a young man in good health. Some clones in this sample may be carry-over from other donors' samples.

This clone appeared a single time. The V call is TRBV9, the J call TRBJ1-1; D not resolved. Germline lookup yields CDR1 SGDLS and CDR2 YYNGEE. This CDR3 comprises 15 residues. Trimming shortened V by 4 bases and J by 4 bases, and 17 bases separated the two germline ends. The CDR3: CASSRGSGRGTEAFF. The CDR3 DNA reads as TGTGCCAGCAGCCGAGGTAGTGGGCGCGGCACTGAAGCTTTCTTT.

V usage is TRBV25-1 and J usage is TRBJ2-5, with TRBD1 as a possible D gene (6 bases). With 8 bases removed from V and 2 bases from J, the gap between germline ends came to 15 bases. This CDR3 is 14 amino acids long. Germline CDR1 is MGHDK and CDR2 is SYGVNS. Written as DNA, the CDR3 is TGTGCCAGCGGGGAGAGACAGGCACAAGAGACCCAGTACTTC. This codes for CASGERQAQETQYF.

DNA for the CDR3: TGTGCCAGCAGGAGACTAGCGGGAGGGCTGGAGACCCAGTACTTC. Translation: CASRRLAGGLETQYF. V is TRBV27 and J is TRBJ2-5; 14 bases are a match to TRBD2. The CDR3 sequence is 15 residues long. V lost 6 bases and J lost 5; bases outside the gene matches: 5. The germline CDR1 and CDR2 sequences are MNHEY and SMNVEV (reference sequence).

Points on this clone: Other DNA sequences in the same sample also yield this CDR3. The gene calls are TRBV4-3 and TRBJ2-3; no definite D call. V lost 0 bases, J lost 2 bases, and 6 bases lay in between. Germline V lookup: CDR1 LGHNA, CDR2 YSLEER. This CDR3 is built from 14 residues. For the CDR3, the DNA is TGCGCCAGCAGCCAAGACAGATTCACAGATACGCAGTATTTT. Translating gives CASSQDRFTDTQYF.

The chain has TRBV9 and TRBJ2-2; perhaps TRBD2 as D (5 bases). The CDR3 is 17 amino acids. CDR1 and CDR2 from the germline V gene are SGDLS and YYNGEE. Trimming left V 0 bases short and J 7 bases short, with 19 bases between. The CDR3: CASSVAAGLRPGGELFF. The CDR3 region has the DNA TGTGCCAGCAGCGTAGCTGCCGGACTCCGACCGGGCGGGGAGCTGTTTTTT.

The V call is TRBV7-9, the J call TRBJ1-5, with 7 nucleotides matching TRBD1. The CDR3 loop spans 14 amino acids. CDR1 is SEHNR, CDR2 FQNEAQ, per germline (reference sequence). With 5 bases clipped from V and 3 bases from J, the junction kept 4 bases outside the gene matches. The CDR3 region is CASSRGGDNQPQHF. DNA of the CDR3: TGTGCCAGCAGCCGAGGGGGCGACAATCAGCCCCAGCATTTT.

The chain has TRBV14 and TRBJ2-1; D might be TRBD1 (6 bases). CDR1 and CDR2 (germline): SGHDN, FVKESK. This CDR3 is built from 13 residues. Trimming left V 6 bases short and J 7 bases short, with 13 bases between. CDR3 amino acids: CASRRTALNEQFF. CDR3 nucleotide sequence: TGTGCCAGCAGAAGGACAGCTCTTAATGAGCAGTTCTTC.

V gene TRBV19 combines with J gene TRBJ1-5, with D maybe TRBD1 (5 bases). Germline V gene lookup returns CDR1 LNHDA and CDR2 SQIVND (reference sequence). This CDR3 contains 16 residues. Trimming left V 3 bases short and J 1 base short, with 13 bases between. CDR3 sequence reads: CASSIRRRASNQPQHF. CDR3 nucleotides: TGTGCCAGTAGTATTCGACGCAGGGCCAGCAATCAGCCCCAGCATTTT.

The CDR3 bases are TGCGCCAGCAGCCAAGCGGGAGGGAACACAGATACGCAGTATTTT. This codes for CASSQAGGNTDTQYF. The rearrangement links TRBV5-1 to TRBJ2-3; 10 bases fit TRBD2. This CDR3 has 15 residues. Germline lookup yields CDR1 SGHRS and CDR2 YFSETQ. The junction had 4 bases not matched to a gene; V was cut back by 4 bases and J by 2 bases.

The J gene is TRBJ1-5, the V gene TRBV7-9; 8 bases match TRBD1. Germline CDR1 and CDR2: SEHNR and FQNEAQ (reference sequence). With 3 bases clipped from V and 2 bases from J, the junction kept 6 bases outside the gene matches. The CDR3 contains 16 residues. The CDR3 here is CASSFTGGTGNQPQHF. CDR3 in DNA: TGTGCCAGCAGCTTTACAGGGGGTACTGGCAATCAGCCCCAGCATTTT. The full variable domain, completed using reference TRBV7-9 and TRBJ1-5, is DTGVSQNPRHKITKRGQNVTFRCDPISEHNRLYWYRQTLGQGPEFLTYFQNEAQLEKSRLLSDRFSAERPKGSFSTLEIQRTEQGDSAMYLCASSFTGGTGNQPQHFGDGTRLSIL.

The V call is TRBV15, the J call TRBJ2-4; D remains unclear. V was pared by 1 base and J by 0 bases, with 13 bases between. The CDR3 loop spans 17 amino acids. Per germline, CDR1 LNHNV and CDR2 YYDKDF (reference sequence). CDR3 sequence: CATSRVRPAKAKNIQYF. The DNA for the CDR3 is TGTGCCACCAGCAGAGTAAGGCCAGCTAAAGCCAAAAACATTCAGTACTTC.

The chain recombines TRBV18 with TRBJ1-1, with D unclear. Trimming took 4 bases from V and 1 from J, leaving 7 bases between them. This CDR3 comprises 13 residues. Germline V gene sequence: CDR1 KGHSH, CDR2 LQKENI. The CDR3 sequence is CASSQTANTEAFF. The DNA for the CDR3 is TGTGCCAGCTCACAAACAGCGAACACTGAAGCTTTCTTT.

The rearrangement uses TRBV7-9 and TRBJ2-7; 10 nucleotides align to TRBD2. The CDR3 is 18 residues long. V shed 4 bases and J 4 bases; nucleotides not matched to a gene: 16. Germline V gene sequence: CDR1 SEHNR, CDR2 FQNEAQ (reference sequence). As DNA, the CDR3 is TGTGCCAGCAGCTCCCGTGTTGCCGGGACTAGCGCCCCTTACGAGCAGTACTTC. Protein product: CASSSRVAGTSAPYEQYF.

The V call is TRBV18, the J call TRBJ1-1; no firm D call. Germline-derived CDR1 and CDR2 are KGHSH and LQKENI. Trimming removed 5 bases from V and 1 base from J, with 8 bases in between. CDR3 length: 13 amino acids. CDR3: CASSIRENTEAFF. In nucleotides, the CDR3 is TGTGCCAGCTCAATCCGAGAGAACACTGAAGCTTTCTTT.

J is TRBJ1-6 and V is TRBV6-5; 10 bases match TRBD1. Unmatched junction bases numbered 5, after V lost 6 bases and J lost 9 bases. The germline V gene has CDR1 MNHEY and CDR2 SVGAGI. This CDR3 is built from 14 residues. The CDR3 is CASRGQGKSSPLHF. CDR3 bases: TGTGCCAGCAGGGGACAGGGGAAAAGTTCACCCCTCCACTTT.

This chain uses TRBV6-1 with TRBJ1-5; 8 bases map to TRBD1. The CDR3 loop spans 15 amino acids. V lost 6 bases, J lost 7 bases, and 11 bases stayed unmatched. Germline V gene data show CDR1 as MNHNS and CDR2 as SASEGT. For the CDR3, the DNA is TGTGCCAGCAGAATAACCGGGACAGGAGGCCAGCCCCAGCATTTT. It yields the protein CASRITGTGGQPQHF.

On this clone: Other DNA sequences of this sample code for an identical CDR3. The chain joins TRBV5-1 to TRBJ2-1, with 8 bases lining up with TRBD2. This CDR3 is 15 amino acids long. The V gene's germline CDR1 is SGHRS and CDR2 YFSETQ. After removal of 0 bases from V and 4 bases from J, the junction contained 3 bases not matched to a gene. CDR3: CASSLEGLGYNEQFF. The CDR3 DNA reads as TGCGCCAGCAGCTTGGAGGGACTAGGGTACAATGAGCAGTTCTTC.

This clone was recorded once. The chain joins TRBV2 to TRBJ2-1; TRBD2 agrees at 13 bases. V shed 5 bases, J shed 6 bases, and the junction held 16 bases outside the gene matches. The CDR3 consists of 19 residues. Germline V gene data show CDR1 as SNHLY and CDR2 as FYNNEI. The chain's CDR3 is CASSHIKIRTSGRSNEQFF. CDR3 sequence (DNA): TGTGCCAGCAGTCATATCAAAATCAGGACTAGCGGGAGATCCAATGAGCAGTTCTTC.

This chain uses TRBV7-9 with TRBJ1-3, with D perhaps matching TRBD1 (5 bases). V was clipped by 2 bases and J by 2 bases, with 22 bases between them. Germline values: CDR1 SEHNR, CDR2 FQNEAQ (reference sequence). The CDR3 runs to 19 residues. The CDR3 DNA reads TGTGCCAGCAGCTTAATATCTTGGCTGGGGCGCTCGACTGGAAACACCATATATTTT. Residues: CASSLISWLGRSTGNTIYF.

As to this clone: Other DNA sequences in this specimen translate into the identical CDR3. V is TRBV28 and J is TRBJ2-7; 9 bases match TRBD2. Trimming cost V 2 bases and J 3 bases; bases outside gene matches: 2. Germline lookup yields CDR1 MDHEN and CDR2 SYDVKM. This CDR3 has 14 amino acids. The CDR3 here is CASSLLSGSYEQYF. CDR3 DNA sequence: TGTGCCAGCAGTTTACTTAGCGGGAGCTACGAGCAGTACTTC.

The chain employs TRBV28 and TRBJ1-5; the D gene is possibly TRBD1 (5 bases). The CDR3 consists of 16 residues. Between the trimmed V and J ends, which lost 6 bases and 6 bases, there was a span of 21 bases. The germline CDR1 and CDR2 sequences are MDHEN and SYDVKM. Here the CDR3 reads CASSPPGGGGRQPQHF. CDR3 in DNA: TGTGCCAGCAGCCCACCCGGTGGGGGGGGTCGTCAGCCCCAGCATTTT. Filled out from reference TRBV28 and TRBJ1-5, the complete variable domain reads DVKVTQSSRYLVKRTGEKVFLECVQDMDHENMFWYRQDPGLGLRLIYFSYDVKMKEKGDIPEGYSVSREKKERFSLILESASTNQTSMYLCASSPPGGGGRQPQHFGDGTRLSIL.

This chain links TRBV7-9 with TRBJ1-5; the match to TRBD1 covers 8 bases. Trimming cost V 10 bases and J 5 bases; bases outside gene matches: 7. The germline V gene encodes CDR1 SEHNR and CDR2 FQNEAQ (reference sequence). The CDR3 is made up of 13 amino acids. CDR3 coding DNA: TGTGCCACCTCGACAGGGGTGCATCAGCCCCAGCATTTT. Its protein product is CATSTGVHQPQHF.

The CDR3 region is CASSLTGTGAYEQYF. The CDR3 region has the DNA TGCGCCAGCAGCCTTACTGGGACGGGGGCCTACGAGCAGTACTTC. The V call is TRBV4-3, the J call TRBJ2-7, with D possibly TRBD2 on 6 matching bases. V was pared by 4 bases and J by 2 bases, with 15 bases between. The CDR3 consists of 15 residues. Germline CDR1 reads LGHNA; CDR2 reads YSLEER.

The chain recombines TRBV5-1 with TRBJ2-1, with D possibly being TRBD1 or TRBD2 (6 bases each). The CDR3 length is 15 residues. The germline CDR1 and CDR2 sequences are SGHRS and YFSETQ. Deletions cut 4 bases from V and 4 bases from J, with 15 bases between. CDR3 DNA sequence: TGCGCCAGCAGCCCGGAGGGGGGTGGATACAATGAGCAGTTCTTC. This codes for CASSPEGGGYNEQFF.

This clone has only one observation. This sequence joins TRBV2 and TRBJ2-1; D not certain. The CDR3 covers 13 residues. V lost 2 bases and J lost 4, with 6 bases in between. Germline CDR1 SNHLY, CDR2 FYNNEI. The CDR3, as DNA: TGTGCCAGCAGTGAAATTTTATACAATGAGCAGTTCTTC. Encoded protein: CASSEILYNEQFF.